This T cell receptor beta chain was identified during a study of T cells expressing NK-cell markers. As for the study in general: Repertoires of TCR beta were obtained from T cells sorted as CD3+CD56+NKG2C+, CD3+CD56+NKG2C- and CD3+CD56-NKG2C+. Notes on the study in general: These clonotypes additionally ranked first within the CD3+CD56-NKG2C+ fraction of several donors.

On this clonotype itself: Antigen unknown.

The TCR beta cDNA came from 5'RACE template switching with UMIs. TCRdb re-called the 5' RACE reads, yielding one record per CDR3 amino acid sequence without DNA. The sample's table shows approximately 440,000 distinct CDR3 sequences. The CDR3 is 17 residues long. Germline-derived CDR1 and CDR2 are MNHNS and SASEGT. The sample taken for sequencing was blood T cells: a sorted CD56 or NKG2C T cell subset, CD4+ or CD8+ T cells, or bulk PBMC T cells (not recorded which). The clonotype comes from a woman in her 50s in good health. This chain joins TRBV6-1 and TRBJ2-3; no DNA is available, so the TRBD1 call from TCRdb remains unchecked. CDR3 sequence reads: CASSGSGTFLSTDTQYF.